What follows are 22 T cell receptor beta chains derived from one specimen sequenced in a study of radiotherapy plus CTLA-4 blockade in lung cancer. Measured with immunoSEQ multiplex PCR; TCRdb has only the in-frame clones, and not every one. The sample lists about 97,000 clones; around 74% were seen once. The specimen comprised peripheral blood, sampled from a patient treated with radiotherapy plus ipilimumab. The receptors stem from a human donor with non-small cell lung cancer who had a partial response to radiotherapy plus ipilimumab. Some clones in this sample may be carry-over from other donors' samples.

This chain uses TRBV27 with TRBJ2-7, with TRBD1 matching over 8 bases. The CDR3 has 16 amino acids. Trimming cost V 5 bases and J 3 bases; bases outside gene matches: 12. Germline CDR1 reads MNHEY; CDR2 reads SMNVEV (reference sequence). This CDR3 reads CASSGGTGSLYYEQYF. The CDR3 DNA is TGTGCCAGCAGTGGAGGGACAGGCTCCCTTTACTACGAGCAGTACTTC.

The chain's CDR3 is CASGRQMNTEAFF. CDR3 DNA: TGTGCCAGCGGGAGGCAGATGAACACTGAAGCTTTCTTT. The chain employs TRBV28 and TRBJ1-1; D unclear. CDR3 length equals 13 residues. V was cut by 8 bases and J by 0 bases, with 10 bases left in between. Looked up from germline, CDR1 is MDHEN and CDR2 is SYDVKM.

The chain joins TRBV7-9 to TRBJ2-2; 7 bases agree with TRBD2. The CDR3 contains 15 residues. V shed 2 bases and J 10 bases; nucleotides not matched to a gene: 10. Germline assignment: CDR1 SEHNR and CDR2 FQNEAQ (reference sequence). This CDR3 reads CASSLRSAGEEELFF. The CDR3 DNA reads TGTGCCAGCAGCTTAAGGTCGGCGGGAGAAGAGGAGCTGTTTTTT. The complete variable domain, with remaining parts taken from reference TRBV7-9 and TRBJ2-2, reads DTGVSQNPRHKITKRGQNVTFRCDPISEHNRLYWYRQTLGQGPEFLTYFQNEAQLEKSRLLSDRFSAERPKGSFSTLEIQRTEQGDSAMYLCASSLRSAGEEELFFGEGSRLTVL.

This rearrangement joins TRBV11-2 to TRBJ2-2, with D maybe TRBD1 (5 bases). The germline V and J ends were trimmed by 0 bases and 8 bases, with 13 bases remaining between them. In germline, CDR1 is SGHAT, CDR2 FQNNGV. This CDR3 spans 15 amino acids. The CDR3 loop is CASSLDIRAVGELFF. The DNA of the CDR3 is TGTGCCAGCAGCTTAGATATCAGGGCGGTTGGGGAGCTGTTTTTT.

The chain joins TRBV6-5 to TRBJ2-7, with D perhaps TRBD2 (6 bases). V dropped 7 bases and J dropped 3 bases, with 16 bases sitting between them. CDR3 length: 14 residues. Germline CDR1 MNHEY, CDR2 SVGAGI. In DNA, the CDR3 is TGTGCCAGCACCCCCGGGGGTTCCTTCTACGAGCAGTACTTC. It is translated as CASTPGGSFYEQYF.

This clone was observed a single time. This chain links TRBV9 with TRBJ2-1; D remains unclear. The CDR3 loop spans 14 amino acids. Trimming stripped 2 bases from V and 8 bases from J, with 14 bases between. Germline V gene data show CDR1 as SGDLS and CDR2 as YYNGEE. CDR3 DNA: TGTGCCAGCAGCGTCCAAGGAGAGTCCCATGAGCAGTTCTTC. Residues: CASSVQGESHEQFF.

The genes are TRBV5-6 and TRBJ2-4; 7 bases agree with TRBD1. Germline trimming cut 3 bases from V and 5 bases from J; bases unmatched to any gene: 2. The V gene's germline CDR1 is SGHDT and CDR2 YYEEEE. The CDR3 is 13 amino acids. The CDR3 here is CASSSGQQNIQYF. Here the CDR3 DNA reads TGTGCCAGCAGCTCGGGACAGCAAAACATTCAGTACTTC.

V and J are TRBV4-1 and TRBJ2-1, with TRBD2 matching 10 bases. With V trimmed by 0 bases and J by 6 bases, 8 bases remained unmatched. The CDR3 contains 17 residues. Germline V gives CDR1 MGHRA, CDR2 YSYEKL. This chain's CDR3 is CASSQDGGGLAPNEQFF. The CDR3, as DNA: TGCGCCAGCAGCCAAGATGGAGGGGGACTAGCGCCCAATGAGCAGTTCTTC.

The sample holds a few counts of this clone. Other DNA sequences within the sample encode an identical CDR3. CDR3 DNA: TGCGCCAGCAGCTCGGGGAGCACAGATACGCAGTATTTT. Its protein product is CASSSGSTDTQYF. The chain has TRBV5-1 and TRBJ2-3, with D tentatively TRBD2 (5 bases). Germline CDR1 is SGHRS and CDR2 is YFSETQ. The CDR3 is made up of 13 amino acids. Between the trimmed V and J ends, which lost 3 bases and 0 bases, there was a span of 5 bases.

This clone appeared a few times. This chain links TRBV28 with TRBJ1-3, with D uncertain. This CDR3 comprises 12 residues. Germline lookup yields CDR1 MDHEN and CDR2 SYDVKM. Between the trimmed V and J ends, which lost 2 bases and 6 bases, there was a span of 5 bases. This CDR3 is CASSLGPNTIYF. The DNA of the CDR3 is TGTGCCAGCAGTTTAGGGCCAAACACCATATATTTT.

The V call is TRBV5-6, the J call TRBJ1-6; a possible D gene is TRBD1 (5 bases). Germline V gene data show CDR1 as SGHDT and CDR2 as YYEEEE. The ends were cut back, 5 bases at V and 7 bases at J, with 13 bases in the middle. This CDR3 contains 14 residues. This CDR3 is CASRMTAINSPLHF. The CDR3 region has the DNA TGTGCCAGCAGAATGACAGCGATAAATTCACCCCTCCACTTT. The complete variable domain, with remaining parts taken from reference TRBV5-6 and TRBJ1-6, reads DAGVTQSPTHLIKTRGQQVTLRCSPKSGHDTVSWYQQALGQGPQFIFQYYEEEERQRGNFPDRFSGHQFPNYSSELNVNALLLGDSALYLCASRMTAINSPLHFGNGTRLTVT.

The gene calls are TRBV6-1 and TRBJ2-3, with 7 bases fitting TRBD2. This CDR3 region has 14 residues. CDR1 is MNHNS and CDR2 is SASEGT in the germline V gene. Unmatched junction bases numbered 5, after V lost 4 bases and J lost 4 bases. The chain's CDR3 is CASSGGGGPDTQYF. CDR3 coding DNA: TGTGCCAGCAGTGGGGGGGGAGGTCCAGATACGCAGTATTTT.

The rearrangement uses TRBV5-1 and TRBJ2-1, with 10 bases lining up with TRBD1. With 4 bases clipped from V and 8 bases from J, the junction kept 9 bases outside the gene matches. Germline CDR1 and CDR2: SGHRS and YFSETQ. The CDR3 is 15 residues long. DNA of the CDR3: TGCGCCAGCAGCCCACGGGGACAGGGGATGGATGAGCAGTTCTTC. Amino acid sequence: CASSPRGQGMDEQFF.

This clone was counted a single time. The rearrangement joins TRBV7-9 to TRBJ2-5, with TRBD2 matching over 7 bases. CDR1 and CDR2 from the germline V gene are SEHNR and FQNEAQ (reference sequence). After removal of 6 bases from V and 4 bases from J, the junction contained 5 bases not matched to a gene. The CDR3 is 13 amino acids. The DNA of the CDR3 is TGTGCCAGCAGTAATGGGAGGGGAGAGACCCAGTACTTC. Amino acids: CASSNGRGETQYF.

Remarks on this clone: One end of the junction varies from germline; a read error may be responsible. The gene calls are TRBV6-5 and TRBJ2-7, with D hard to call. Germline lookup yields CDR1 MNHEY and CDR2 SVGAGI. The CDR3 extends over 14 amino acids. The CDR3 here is CAGSYSGRSYEQYF. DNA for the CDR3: TGTGCCGGCAGTTACTCTGGCCGATCCTACGAGCAGTACTTC.

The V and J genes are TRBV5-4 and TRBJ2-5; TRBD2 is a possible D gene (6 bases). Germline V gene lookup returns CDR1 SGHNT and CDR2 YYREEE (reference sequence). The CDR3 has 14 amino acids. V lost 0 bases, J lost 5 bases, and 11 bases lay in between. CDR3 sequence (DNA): TGTGCCAGCAGCTTGGCGGGAGTACTGGAGACCCAGTACTTC. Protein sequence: CASSLAGVLETQYF.

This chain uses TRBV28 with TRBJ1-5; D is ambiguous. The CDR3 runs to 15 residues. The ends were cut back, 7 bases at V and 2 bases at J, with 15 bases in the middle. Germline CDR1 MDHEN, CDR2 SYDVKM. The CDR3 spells CASNKTPRGNQPQHF. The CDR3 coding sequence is TGTGCCAGCAACAAAACCCCTCGGGGCAATCAGCCCCAGCATTTT.

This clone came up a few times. The CDR3 DNA is TGTGCCAGCAGCCTCACCGGGACAGGGGGCGGAAACACTGAAGCTTTCTTT. Its translation: CASSLTGTGGGNTEAFF. The V call is TRBV7-6, the J call TRBJ1-1, with TRBD1 matching over 12 bases. The ends lost 5 bases at V and 2 bases at J; junction bases unmatched: 9. The CDR3 covers 17 residues. Germline CDR1 and CDR2: SGHVS and FNYEAQ.

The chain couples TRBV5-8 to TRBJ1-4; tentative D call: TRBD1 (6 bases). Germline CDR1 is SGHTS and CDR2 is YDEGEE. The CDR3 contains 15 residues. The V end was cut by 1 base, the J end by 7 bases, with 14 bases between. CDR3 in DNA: TGTGCCAGCAGCTTGTCATTTCAGGGGAGTGAAAAACTGTTTTTT. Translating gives CASSLSFQGSEKLFF.

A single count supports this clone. The CDR3 protein is CASSRASNQPQHF. The CDR3 DNA reads as TGTGCCAGCAGCCGTGCGAGCAATCAGCCCCAGCATTTT. V usage is TRBV5-6 and J usage is TRBJ1-5; D is uncertain. The germline V gene encodes CDR1 SGHDT and CDR2 YYEEEE. This CDR3 is 13 amino acids long. V was pared by 4 bases and J by 1 base, with 6 bases between.

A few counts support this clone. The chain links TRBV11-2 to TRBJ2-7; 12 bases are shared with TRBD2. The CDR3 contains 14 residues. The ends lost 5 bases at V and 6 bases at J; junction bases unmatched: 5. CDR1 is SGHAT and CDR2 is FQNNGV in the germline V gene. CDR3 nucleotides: TGTGCCAGCAGCACTGGACTAGCGGGGCTCGAGCAGTACTTC. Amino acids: CASSTGLAGLEQYF.

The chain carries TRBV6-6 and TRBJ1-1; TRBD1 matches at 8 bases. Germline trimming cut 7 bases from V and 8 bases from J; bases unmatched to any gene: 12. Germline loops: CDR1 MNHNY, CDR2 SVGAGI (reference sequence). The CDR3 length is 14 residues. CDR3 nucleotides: TGTGCCAGCACAATACAGGGACAGGCCCGGGAAGCTTTCTTT. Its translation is CASTIQGQAREAFF.